The present entry profiles one T cell receptor (beta chain) with its context. No antigen is known for it. This sample is drawn from a study of OX40 agonist ivuxolimab in advanced cancers. Overall study findings and caveats: On average, CD8+ T cells showed a greater number of expanded clones than CD4+.

The CDR3 spans 16 residues. Trimming removed 1 base from V and 8 bases from J; junction bases left unmatched: 10. Germline assignment: CDR1 MGHRA and CDR2 YSYEKL. The protocol was immunoSEQ multiplex PCR, while the TCRdb copy is restricted to in-frame clones and leaves out a portion. The repertoire holds about 35,000 clones, over 60% seen once, with roughly 19% in the top ten. The TCR sequence derives from an adult with an advanced solid tumor such as melanoma, head and neck, liver or kidney cancer. The V and J genes are TRBV4-1 and TRBJ1-4; 7 positions match TRBD1. The sequencing here drew on CD4+ or CD8+ T cells sorted from blood, taken in a trial of the OX40 agonist ivuxolimab. Here the CDR3 reads CASSQVGTAFREKLFF. CDR3 in DNA: TGCGCCAGCAGCCAAGTCGGGACAGCCTTTCGGGAAAAACTGTTTTTT.